The sequence of this T cell receptor beta chain was determined in a study of response to subunit inactivated influenza vaccine. Study observations and caveats: Authors proposed each seasonal influenza vaccination draws in few new T cells.

Via MiXCR, TCRdb re-called the RT-PCR reads, giving one row per CDR3 protein. The data show 550,000 to 800,000 distinct CDR3 sequences, with approximately 14% seen just once and roughly 10% held by the top ten. The V end was cut by 5 bases, the J end by 6 bases, with 8 bases between. This CDR3 comprises 11 residues. CDR1 is WSHSY and CDR2 is SAAADI in the germline V gene. This clonotype was detected only a few times. Its antigen is not known. This material consisted of PBMCs from blood, taken 11 to 12 days after vaccination. The chain uses TRBV10-2 and TRBJ2-7; D is possibly TRBD1 or TRBD2 (5 bases each). The clonotype was recovered from a middle-aged man who received an inactivated influenza vaccine. CDR3 residues: CASSNGAEQYF. CDR3 bases: TGCGCCAGCAGTAACGGGGCCGAGCAGTACTTC.